These T cell receptor beta chains were read from a single sample in a study of beta chain features in type 1 diabetes. Sequenced by immunoSEQ multiplex PCR; TCRdb stores in-frame clones only, minus some. The data show hundreds of thousands of clones, with about 12% seen just once and 0.015% to 0.02% held by the top ten. Specimen: naive CD4+ T cells from blood. The receptors derive from a young man in good health. CDR3s include the opening cysteine and the closing phenylalanine or tryptophan. D genes are given only for firm matches. Clone size, where shown, is once, few, many, or a class for clones that have expanded.

TRBV9	TRBJ2-1	TRBD2	NA	TGTGCCAGCAGCGTGGGGGTCCTAGCGGTCAATGAGCAGTTCTTC	CASSVGVLAVNEQFF
TRBV6-5	TRBJ2-1	TRBD2	NA	TGTGCCAGCAGTTTGCGGCTAGCGGGGTCCTACAATGAGCAGTTCTTC	CASSLRLAGSYNEQFF
TRBV5-4	TRBJ2-2	NA	few	TGTGCCAGCAGCTCGTCTCCGAACACCGGGGAGCTGTTTTTT	CASSSSPNTGELFF
TRBV29-1	TRBJ2-7	TRBD2	few	TGCAGCGTTGGACGAGGGACTAGCGGGGGGGTCTCCTACGAGCAGTACTTC	CSVGRGTSGGVSYEQYF
TRBV5-4	TRBJ2-6	TRBD1	NA	TGTGCCAGCAGCACCCCAGGGGGTGGGTCAACTGGGGCCAACGTCCTGACTTTC	CASSTPGGGSTGANVLTF
TRBV5-4	TRBJ2-1	NA	few	TGTGCCAGCAGCTCGACATTGGGCTCCTACAATGAGCAGTTCTTC	CASSSTLGSYNEQFF
TRBV30	TRBJ1-4	TRBD1	once	TGTGCCTGGGGGGACAGGGCTTTTGAAAAACTGTTTTTT	CAWGDRAFEKLFF
TRBV20-1	TRBJ2-7	TRBD2	NA	TGCAGTGCTAGACGGGGGGTCGAGCAGTACTTC	CSARRGVEQYF
TRBV13	TRBJ2-7	TRBD2	NA	TGTGCCAGCAGCTCCCTAGGTAGGACTAGCAGCTACGAGCAGTACTTC	CASSSLGRTSSYEQYF
TRBV30	TRBJ1-5	TRBD1	NA	TGTGCCTGGAGTGTACGGGGACAGGGTGACCAGCCCCAGCATTTT	CAWSVRGQGDQPQHF
TRBV5-4	TRBJ2-7	TRBD1	few	TGTGCCAGCAGCGTGGGACAGGTTGGGGCCTACGAGCAGTACTTC	CASSVGQVGAYEQYF
TRBV6-5	TRBJ2-7	TRBD2	NA	TGTGCCAGCAGTTACAGCGGGAGCTACGAGCAGTACTTC	CASSYSGSYEQYF
TRBV7-8	TRBJ2-7	NA	few	TGTGCCAGCAGCTTAGAAGCGGTACCCTACGAGCAGTACTTC	CASSLEAVPYEQYF
TRBV5-4	TRBJ1-2	NA	NA	TGTGCCAGCAGCCCGGACAGCTATGGCTACACCTTC	CASSPDSYGYTF
TRBV5-6	TRBJ2-2	NA	NA	TGTGCCAGCAGCTTGTCCGCCGGGGAGCTGTTTTTT	CASSLSAGELFF
TRBV19	TRBJ2-5	NA	few	TGTGCCAGTAGCCGTCCGGGACAACAAGAGACCCAGTACTTC	CASSRPGQQETQYF
TRBV7-9	TRBJ1-5	TRBD1	few	TGTGCCAGCAGCTTGGGGACAGGGCATCAGCCCCAGCATTTT	CASSLGTGHQPQHF
TRBV5-5	TRBJ1-1	TRBD1	NA	TGTGCCAGCAGCTCGGCGACAGGGGTGAACACTGAAGCTTTCTTT	CASSSATGVNTEAFF
TRBV9	TRBJ2-2	NA	few	TGTGCCAGCAGCGTAGGCCCAGGGGAAAACACCGGGGAGCTGTTTTTT	CASSVGPGENTGELFF
TRBV29-1	TRBJ1-2	TRBD1	few	TGCAGCGTATATTTTGGGACAGGGGGCGCAAAAAGTGGCTACACCTTC	CSVYFGTGGAKSGYTF
TRBV11-2	TRBJ1-5	NA	NA	TGTGCCAGCAGCTTATTTCTCAATCAGCCCCAGCATTTT	CASSLFLNQPQHF
TRBV11-2	TRBJ2-3	NA	few	TGTGCCAGCAGCACGGGACTTAGCACAGATACGCAGTATTTT	CASSTGLSTDTQYF